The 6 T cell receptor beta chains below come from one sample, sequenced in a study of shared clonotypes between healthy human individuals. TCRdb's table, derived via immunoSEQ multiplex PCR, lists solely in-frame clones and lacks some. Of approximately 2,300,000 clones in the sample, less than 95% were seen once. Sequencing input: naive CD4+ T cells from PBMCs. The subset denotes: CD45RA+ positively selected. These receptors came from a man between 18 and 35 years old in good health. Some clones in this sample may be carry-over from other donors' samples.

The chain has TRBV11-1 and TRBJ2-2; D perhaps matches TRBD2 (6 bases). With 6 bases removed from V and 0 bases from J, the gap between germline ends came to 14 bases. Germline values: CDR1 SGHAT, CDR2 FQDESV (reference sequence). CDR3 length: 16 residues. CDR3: CASRGGGHANTGELFF. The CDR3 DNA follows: TGTGCCAGCAGGGGGGGAGGCCATGCGAACACCGGGGAGCTGTTTTTT.

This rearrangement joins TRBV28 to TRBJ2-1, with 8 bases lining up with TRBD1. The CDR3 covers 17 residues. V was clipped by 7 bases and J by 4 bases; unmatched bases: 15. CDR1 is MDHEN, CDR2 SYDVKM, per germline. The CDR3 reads CASTPYRGDSGYNEQFF. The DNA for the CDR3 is TGTGCCAGCACTCCCTACAGGGGGGATTCTGGGTACAATGAGCAGTTCTTC.

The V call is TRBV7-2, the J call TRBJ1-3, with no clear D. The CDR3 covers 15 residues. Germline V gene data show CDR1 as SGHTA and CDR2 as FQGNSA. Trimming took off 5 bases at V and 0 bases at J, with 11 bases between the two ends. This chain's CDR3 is CASSPPGISGNTIYF. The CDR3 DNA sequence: TGTGCCAGCAGCCCTCCGGGGATCTCTGGAAACACCATATATTTT.

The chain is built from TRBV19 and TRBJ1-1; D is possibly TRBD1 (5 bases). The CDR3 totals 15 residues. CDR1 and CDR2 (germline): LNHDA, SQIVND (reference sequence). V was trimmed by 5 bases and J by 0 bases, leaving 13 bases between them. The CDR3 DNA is TGTGCCAGTAGTGCAACTGGGGGGATGAACACTGAAGCTTTCTTT. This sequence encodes CASSATGGMNTEAFF.

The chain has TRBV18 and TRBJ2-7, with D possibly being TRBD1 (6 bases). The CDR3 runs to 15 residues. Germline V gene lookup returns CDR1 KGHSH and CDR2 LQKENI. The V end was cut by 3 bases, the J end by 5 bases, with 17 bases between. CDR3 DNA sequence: TGTGCCAGCTCACCTAGCTTAACAGGGATCCACGAGCAGTACTTC. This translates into CASSPSLTGIHEQYF.

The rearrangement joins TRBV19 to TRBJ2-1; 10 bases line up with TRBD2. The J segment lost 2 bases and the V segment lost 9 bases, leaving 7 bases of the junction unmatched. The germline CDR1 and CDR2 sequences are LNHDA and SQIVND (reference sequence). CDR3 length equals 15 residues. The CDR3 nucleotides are TGTGCCAGCTCCTTACTAGCGGGAACCTACAATGAGCAGTTCTTC. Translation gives CASSLLAGTYNEQFF.